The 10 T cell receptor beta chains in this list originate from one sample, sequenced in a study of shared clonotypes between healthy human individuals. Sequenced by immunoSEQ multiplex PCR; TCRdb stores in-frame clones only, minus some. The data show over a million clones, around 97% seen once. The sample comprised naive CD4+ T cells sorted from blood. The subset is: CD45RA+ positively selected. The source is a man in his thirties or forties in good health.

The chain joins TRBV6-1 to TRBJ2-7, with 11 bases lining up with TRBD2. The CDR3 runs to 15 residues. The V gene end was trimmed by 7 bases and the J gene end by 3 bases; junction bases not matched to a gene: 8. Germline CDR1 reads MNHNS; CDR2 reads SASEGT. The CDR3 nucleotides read TGTGCCAGCACAGGACTAGCGGGCCACGTCTACGAGCAGTACTTC. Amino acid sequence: CASTGLAGHVYEQYF.

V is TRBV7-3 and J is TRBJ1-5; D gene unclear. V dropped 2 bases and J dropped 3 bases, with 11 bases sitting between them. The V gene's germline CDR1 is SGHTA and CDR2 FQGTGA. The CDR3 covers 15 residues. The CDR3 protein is CASSLVGDYNQPQHF. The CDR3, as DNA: TGTGCCAGCAGCTTAGTGGGAGATTACAATCAGCCCCAGCATTTT.

This chain's CDR3 is CASSLQGLASDLRGTQYF. CDR3 nucleotides: TGCGCCAGCAGCTTGCAGGGACTAGCATCTGATCTTAGGGGGACCCAGTACTTC. V is TRBV5-1 and J is TRBJ2-5, with TRBD2 identical over 9 bases. V dropped 1 base and J dropped 7; count of bases not matched to a gene: 17. CDR3 size: 18 residues. CDR1 and CDR2 (germline): SGHRS, YFSETQ.

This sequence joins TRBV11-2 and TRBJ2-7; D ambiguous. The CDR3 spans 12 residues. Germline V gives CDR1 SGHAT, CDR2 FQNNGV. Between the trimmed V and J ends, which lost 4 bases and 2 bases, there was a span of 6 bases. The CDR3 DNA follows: TGTGCCAGCAGCTCGGCGGCCTACGAGCAGTACTTC. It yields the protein CASSSAAYEQYF.

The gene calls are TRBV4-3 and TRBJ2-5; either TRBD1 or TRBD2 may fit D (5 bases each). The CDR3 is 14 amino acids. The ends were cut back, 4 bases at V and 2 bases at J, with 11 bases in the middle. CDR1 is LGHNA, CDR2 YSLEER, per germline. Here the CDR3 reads CASSPRGGQETQYF. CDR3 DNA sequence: TGCGCCAGCAGCCCCCGTGGGGGACAAGAGACCCAGTACTTC.

As DNA, the CDR3 is TGCGCCAGCAGCTTAGAGGCGCCCACCGGGGAGCTGTTTTTT. Residues: CASSLEAPTGELFF. J is TRBJ2-2 and V is TRBV5-1; D gene ambiguous. This CDR3 comprises 14 residues. CDR1 and CDR2 from the germline V gene are SGHRS and YFSETQ. V lost 2 bases to trimming and J lost 4 bases, with 9 bases between them. Complete variable domain (other parts from reference TRBV5-1 and TRBJ2-2): KAGVTQTPRYLIKTRGQQVTLSCSPISGHRSVSWYQQTPGQGLQFLFEYFSETQRNKGNFPGRFSGRQFSNSRSEMNVSTLELGDSALYLCASSLEAPTGELFFGEGSRLTVL.

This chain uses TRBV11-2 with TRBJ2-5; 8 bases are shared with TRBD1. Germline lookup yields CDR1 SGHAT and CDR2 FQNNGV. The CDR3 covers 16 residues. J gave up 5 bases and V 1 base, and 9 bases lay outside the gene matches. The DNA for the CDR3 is TGTGCCAGCAGCTTAGGGCTAAACAGGGGGTCGGAGACCCAGTACTTC. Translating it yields CASSLGLNRGSETQYF. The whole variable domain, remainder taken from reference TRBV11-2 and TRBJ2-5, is EAGVAQSPRYKIIEKRQSVAFWCNPISGHATLYWYQQILGQGPKLLIQFQNNGVVDDSQLPKDRFSAERLKGVDSTLKIQPAKLEDSAVYLCASSLGLNRGSETQYFGPGTRLLVL.

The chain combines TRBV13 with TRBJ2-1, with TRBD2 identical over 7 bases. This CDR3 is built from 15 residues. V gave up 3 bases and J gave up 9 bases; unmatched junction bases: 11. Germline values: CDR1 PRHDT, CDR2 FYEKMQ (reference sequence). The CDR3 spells CASSFFAGEVVEQFF. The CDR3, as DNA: TGTGCCAGCAGCTTCTTTGCGGGAGAGGTAGTTGAGCAGTTCTTC.

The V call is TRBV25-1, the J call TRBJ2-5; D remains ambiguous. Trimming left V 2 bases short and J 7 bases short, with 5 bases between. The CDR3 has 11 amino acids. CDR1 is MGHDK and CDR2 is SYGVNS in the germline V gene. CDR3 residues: CASSEVGTQYF. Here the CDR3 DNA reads TGTGCCAGCAGTGAAGTAGGGACCCAGTACTTC.

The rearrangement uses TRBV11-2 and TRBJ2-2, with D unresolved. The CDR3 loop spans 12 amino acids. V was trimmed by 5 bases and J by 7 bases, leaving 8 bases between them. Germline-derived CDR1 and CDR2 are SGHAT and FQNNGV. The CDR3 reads CASSPQRGELFF. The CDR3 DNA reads TGTGCCAGCAGCCCCCAGCGCGGGGAGCTGTTTTTT.